This entry lists 13 T cell receptor beta chains sequenced from one sample in a study of response to subunit inactivated influenza vaccine. TCRdb reprocessed the RT-PCR reads via MiXCR and lists one record per CDR3 protein. The repertoire includes roughly 570,000 distinct CDR3 sequences, 12% to 15% of them detected once, and around 10% sits in the top ten. This sample comprised PBMCs from blood, obtained 11 to 12 days after vaccination. These receptors were taken from a man aged 45-60 years who received an inactivated influenza vaccine.

In nucleotides, the CDR3 is TGTGCCTGGAGCGGACTAGGGTCGGGCCAAGAGACCCAGTACTTC. Translating gives CAWSGLGSGQETQYF. V gene TRBV30 combines with J gene TRBJ2-5; 7 positions match TRBD2. V was clipped by 3 bases and J by 1 base; unmatched bases: 8. The CDR3 has 15 amino acids. The germline CDR1 and CDR2 sequences are GTSNPN and SVGIG (reference sequence).

The table lists this clonotype with many counts. The chain recombines TRBV29-1 with TRBJ2-3; 7 bases are a match to TRBD1. V was clipped by 4 bases and J by 6 bases; unmatched bases: 13. The CDR3 length is 15 residues. CDR1 is SQVTM, CDR2 ANQGSEA, per germline. The CDR3 region is CSVGSGTALGDTQYF. The CDR3 region has the DNA TGCAGCGTTGGATCCGGGACAGCCCTCGGTGATACGCAGTATTTT.

This clonotype was counted a few times. This chain links TRBV5-4 with TRBJ2-3; the D gene is possibly TRBD2 (6 bases). The CDR3 consists of 14 residues. V dropped 4 bases and J dropped 6 bases, with 15 bases sitting between them. Germline loops: CDR1 SGHNT, CDR2 YYREEE (reference sequence). The CDR3 loop reads CASSVGSPKDTQYF. CDR3 coding DNA: TGTGCCAGCAGCGTCGGGAGCCCCAAGGATACGCAGTATTTT.

This clonotype was observed a few times. The V and J genes are TRBV11-2 and TRBJ2-3; maybe TRBD2 (5 bases). Trimming cost V 1 base and J 6 bases, with 11 bases left between them. CDR1 is SGHAT and CDR2 is FQNNGV in the germline V gene. The CDR3 is 14 amino acids. In DNA, the CDR3 is TGTGCCAGCAGCTTAGCGGCTAGAGGGGATACGCAGTATTTT. It is translated as CASSLAARGDTQYF. Filled out from reference TRBV11-2 and TRBJ2-3, the complete variable domain reads EAGVAQSPRYKIIEKRQSVAFWCNPISGHATLYWYQQILGQGPKLLIQFQNNGVVDDSQLPKDRFSAERLKGVDSTLKIQPAKLEDSAVYLCASSLAARGDTQYFGPGTRLTVL.

This chain connects TRBV7-2 to TRBJ1-6; D is possibly TRBD1 (5 bases). V was pared by 0 bases and J by 9 bases, with 6 bases between. The CDR3 has 13 residues. CDR1 is SGHTA and CDR2 is FQGNSA in the germline V gene. The CDR3 DNA sequence: TGTGCCAGCAGCTTAGCGGGGACTTCACCCCTCCACTTT. Amino acid sequence: CASSLAGTSPLHF.

This clonotype turned up a few times. The chain employs TRBV7-9 and TRBJ2-7, with 8 bases that match TRBD1. CDR1 and CDR2 (germline): SEHNR, FQNEAQ (reference sequence). The V gene end was trimmed by 5 bases and the J gene end by 1 base; junction bases not matched to a gene: 1. CDR3 length equals 13 residues. The DNA of the CDR3 is TGTGCCAGCAGCACAGGGGGGTCCTACGAGCAGTACTTC. Residues: CASSTGGSYEQYF.

This clonotype was seen many times. The chain has TRBV6-2 or TRBV6-3 and TRBJ2-2; D remains ambiguous. The CDR3 consists of 12 residues. CDR1 MNHEY and CDR2 SVGEGT come from the germline V gene. Deletions cut 5 bases from V and 7 bases from J, with 8 bases between. The CDR3 spells CASSQKVGELFF. The CDR3, as DNA: TGTGCCAGCAGTCAAAAGGTCGGGGAGCTGTTTTTT.

There are a few counts of this clonotype. The chain carries TRBV6-2 or TRBV6-3 and TRBJ1-5; 10 nucleotides agree with TRBD1. There are 17 residues in the CDR3. CDR1 and CDR2 from the germline V gene are MNHEY and SVGEGT. Losses at the gene ends were 6 bases for V and 1 base for J; bases not matched to a gene: 9. CDR3 sequence reads: CASSPPSGQGSNQPQHF. The DNA of the CDR3 is TGTGCCAGCAGCCCCCCTTCGGGACAGGGGAGCAATCAGCCCCAGCATTTT.

A few counts support this clonotype. V usage is TRBV15 and J usage is TRBJ1-6; maybe TRBD1 (6 bases). V gave up 5 bases and J gave up 1 base, with 15 bases separating them. The germline gives CDR1 LNHNV, CDR2 YYDKDF (reference sequence). This CDR3 is built from 17 residues. This chain's CDR3 is CATSPKGGRSYNSPLHF. The CDR3 bases are TGTGCCACCAGCCCGAAGGGGGGGCGGTCCTATAATTCACCCCTCCACTTT.

This clonotype was detected ten times or more. The gene calls are TRBV5-1 and TRBJ1-6; D ambiguous. The V and J ends lost 3 bases and 7 bases respectively, with 8 bases between them. The CDR3 runs to 13 residues. The germline CDR1 and CDR2 sequences are SGHRS and YFSETQ. The CDR3 loop is CASSSSENSPLHF. In DNA form, the CDR3 reads TGCGCCAGCAGCTCTTCGGAAAATTCACCCCTCCACTTT.

The chain joins TRBV12-3 or TRBV12-4 to TRBJ2-2; no definite D call. V was shortened by 6 bases and J by 1 base, with 9 bases between the two germline ends. The CDR3 is 14 amino acids. Written as DNA, the CDR3 is TGTGCCAGCAGCCGACTCGAGAACACCGGGGAGCTGTTTTTT. Its protein product is CASSRLENTGELFF.

This rearrangement joins TRBV7-2 to TRBJ1-2; TRBD1 matches 10 bases. The J segment lost 7 bases and the V segment lost 0 bases, leaving 5 bases of the junction unmatched. Per germline, CDR1 SGHTA and CDR2 FQGNSA. The CDR3 has 15 residues. CDR3 amino acids: CASSLAETGGFGYTF. In DNA, the CDR3 is TGTGCCAGCAGCTTAGCCGAGACAGGGGGCTTTGGCTACACCTTC.

This clonotype was observed a few times. The V and J genes are TRBV29-1 and TRBJ2-1, with TRBD2 identical over 11 bases. The J segment lost 1 base and the V segment lost 7 bases, leaving 12 bases of the junction unmatched. The CDR3 consists of 17 residues. The germline V gene encodes CDR1 SQVTM and CDR2 ANQGSEA. DNA for the CDR3: TGCAGCGCTTCGGGTAGCGGGAGGGCCAGGTCCTACAATGAGCAGTTCTTC. Translation: CSASGSGRARSYNEQFF.